This T cell receptor beta chain was documented in a study of technical replicates of blood from a handful of donors. Assay: immunoSEQ multiplex PCR; the TCRdb copy retains only in-frame clones and omits some. The data hold some 91,000 clones, with almost 96% observed a single time. CDR3 length equals 17 residues. In germline, CDR1 is KGHSH, CDR2 LQKENI. V was clipped by 5 bases and J by 4 bases; unmatched bases: 11. The rearrangement links TRBV18 to TRBJ1-4; 9 positions match TRBD1. The sequence was obtained from a human donor in good health. The specimen sequenced was T cells isolated from PBMCs. The CDR3 DNA is TGTGCCAGCTCATTCGGGACAGGGCTCGAGAATAATGAAAAACTGTTTTTT. This sequence encodes CASSFGTGLENNEKLFF.